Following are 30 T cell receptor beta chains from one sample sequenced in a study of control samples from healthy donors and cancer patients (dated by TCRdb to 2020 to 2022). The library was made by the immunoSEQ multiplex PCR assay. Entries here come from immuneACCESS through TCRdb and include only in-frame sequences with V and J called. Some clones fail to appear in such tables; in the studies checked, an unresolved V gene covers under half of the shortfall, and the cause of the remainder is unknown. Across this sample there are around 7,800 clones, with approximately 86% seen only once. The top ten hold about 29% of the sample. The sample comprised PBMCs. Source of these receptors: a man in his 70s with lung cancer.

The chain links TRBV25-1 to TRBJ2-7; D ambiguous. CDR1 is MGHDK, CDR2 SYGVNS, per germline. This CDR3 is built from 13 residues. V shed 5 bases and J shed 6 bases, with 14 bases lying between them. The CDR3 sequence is CASSSVGLSEQYF. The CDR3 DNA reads TGTGCCAGCAGTTCAGTAGGCTTGAGCGAGCAGTACTTC.

The CDR3 region has the DNA TGTGCCAGCAGCACAACGGGAGCGCGAGAAGAGCAGTACTTC. Protein: CASSTTGAREEQYF. The chain couples TRBV5-4 to TRBJ2-7; the D gene is possibly TRBD2 (6 bases). V lost 4 bases and J 7 bases, leaving 18 bases between the germline ends. This CDR3 has 14 residues. CDR1 SGHNT and CDR2 YYREEE come from the germline V gene (reference sequence).

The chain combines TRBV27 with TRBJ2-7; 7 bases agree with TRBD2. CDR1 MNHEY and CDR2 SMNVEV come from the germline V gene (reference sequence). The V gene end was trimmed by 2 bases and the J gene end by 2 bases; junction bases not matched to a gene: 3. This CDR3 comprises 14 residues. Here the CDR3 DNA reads TGTGCCAGCAGTTTAAGCGGGAACCCCTACGAGCAGTACTTC. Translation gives CASSLSGNPYEQYF.

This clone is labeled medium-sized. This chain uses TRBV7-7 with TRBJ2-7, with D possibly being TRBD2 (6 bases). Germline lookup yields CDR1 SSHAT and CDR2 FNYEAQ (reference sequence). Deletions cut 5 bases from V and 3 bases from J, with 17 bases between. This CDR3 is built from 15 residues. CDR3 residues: CASSLRSGSSYEQYF. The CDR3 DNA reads TGTGCCAGCAGCCTACGTAGCGGTTCAAGCTACGAGCAGTACTTC.

For the CDR3, the DNA is TGTGCCACCAGTCATAATTCAGGGGGGTACAATGAGCAGTTCTTC. Residues: CATSHNSGGYNEQFF. V and J are TRBV24-1 and TRBJ2-1; perhaps TRBD1 as D (7 bases). Germline values: CDR1 KGHDR, CDR2 SFDVKD. Between the trimmed V and J ends, which lost 6 bases and 4 bases, there was a span of 15 bases. The CDR3 runs to 15 residues.

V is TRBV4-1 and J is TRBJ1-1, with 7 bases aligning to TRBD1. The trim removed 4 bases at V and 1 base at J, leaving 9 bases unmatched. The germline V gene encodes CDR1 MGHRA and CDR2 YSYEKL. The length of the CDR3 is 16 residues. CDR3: CASSRTTGQANTEAFF. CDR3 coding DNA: TGCGCCAGCAGCCGGACCACCGGACAGGCGAACACTGAAGCTTTCTTT.

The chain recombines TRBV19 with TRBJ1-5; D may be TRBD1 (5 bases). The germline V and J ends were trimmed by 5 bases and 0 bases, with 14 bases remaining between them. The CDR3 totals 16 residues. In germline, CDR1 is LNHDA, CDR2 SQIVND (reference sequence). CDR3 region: CASSSQGDYSNQPQHF. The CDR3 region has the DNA TGTGCCAGTAGTTCGCAGGGAGATTATAGCAATCAGCCCCAGCATTTT.

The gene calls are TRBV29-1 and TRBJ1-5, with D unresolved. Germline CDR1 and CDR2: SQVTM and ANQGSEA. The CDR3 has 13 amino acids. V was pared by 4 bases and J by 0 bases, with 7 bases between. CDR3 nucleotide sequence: TGCAGCGTTGGAGAGAATAGCAATCAGCCCCAGCATTTT. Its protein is CSVGENSNQPQHF.

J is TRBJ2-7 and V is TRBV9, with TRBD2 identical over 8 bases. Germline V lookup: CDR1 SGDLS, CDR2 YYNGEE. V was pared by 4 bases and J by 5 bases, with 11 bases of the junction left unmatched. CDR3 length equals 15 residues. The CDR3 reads CASSSGGSGSHEQYF. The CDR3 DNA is TGTGCCAGCAGCTCTGGGGGAAGCGGGAGCCACGAGCAGTACTTC.

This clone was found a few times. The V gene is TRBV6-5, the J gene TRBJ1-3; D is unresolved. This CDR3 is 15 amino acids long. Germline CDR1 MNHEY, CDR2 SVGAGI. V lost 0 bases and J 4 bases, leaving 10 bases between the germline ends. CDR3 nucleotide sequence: TGTGCCAGCAGTTACTCGAGTAACCCCGGAAACACCATATATTTT. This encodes CASSYSSNPGNTIYF.

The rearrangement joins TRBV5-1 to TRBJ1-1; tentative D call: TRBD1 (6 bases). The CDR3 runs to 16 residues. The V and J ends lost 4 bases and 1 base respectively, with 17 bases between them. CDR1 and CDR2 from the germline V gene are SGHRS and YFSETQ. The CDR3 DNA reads TGCGCCAGCAGCATTGGACAGAAACCCGGGAACACTGAAGCTTTCTTT. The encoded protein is CASSIGQKPGNTEAFF. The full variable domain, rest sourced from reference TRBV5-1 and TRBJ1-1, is KAGVTQTPRYLIKTRGQQVTLSCSPISGHRSVSWYQQTPGQGLQFLFEYFSETQRNKGNFPGRFSGRQFSNSRSEMNVSTLELGDSALYLCASSIGQKPGNTEAFFGQGTRLTVV.

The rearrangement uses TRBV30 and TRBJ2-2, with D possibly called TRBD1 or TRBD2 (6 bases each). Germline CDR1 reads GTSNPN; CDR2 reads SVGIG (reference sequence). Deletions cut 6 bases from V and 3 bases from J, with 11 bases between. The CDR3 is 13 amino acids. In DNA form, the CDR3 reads TGTGCCTGTATGGGGGGCCACACCGGGGAGCTGTTTTTT. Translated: CACMGGHTGELFF.

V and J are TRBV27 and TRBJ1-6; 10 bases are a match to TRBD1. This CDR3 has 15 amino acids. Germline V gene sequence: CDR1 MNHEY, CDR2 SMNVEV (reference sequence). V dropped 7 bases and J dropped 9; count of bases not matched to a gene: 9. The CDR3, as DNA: TGTGCCAGCACCGCCGGGACAGGGGTTTCTTCACCCCTCCACTTT. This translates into CASTAGTGVSSPLHF.

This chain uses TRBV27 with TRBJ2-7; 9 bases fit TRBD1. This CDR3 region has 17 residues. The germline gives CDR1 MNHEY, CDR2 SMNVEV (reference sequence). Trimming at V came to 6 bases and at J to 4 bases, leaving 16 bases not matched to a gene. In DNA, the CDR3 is TGTGCCAGCAGGACCGACAGGGGGATTAATTTGGGATACGAGCAGTACTTC. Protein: CASRTDRGINLGYEQYF.

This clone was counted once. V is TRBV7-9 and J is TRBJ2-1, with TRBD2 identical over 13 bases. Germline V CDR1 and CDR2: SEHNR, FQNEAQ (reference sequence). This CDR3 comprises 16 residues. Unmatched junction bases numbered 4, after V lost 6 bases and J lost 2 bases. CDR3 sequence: CASRPTSGRAYNEQFF. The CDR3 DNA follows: TGTGCCAGCAGACCAACTAGCGGGAGGGCCTACAATGAGCAGTTCTTC.

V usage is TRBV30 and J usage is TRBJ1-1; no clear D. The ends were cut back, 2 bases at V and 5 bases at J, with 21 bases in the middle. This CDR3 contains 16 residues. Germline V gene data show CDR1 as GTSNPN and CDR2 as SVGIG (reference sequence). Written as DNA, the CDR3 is TGTGCCTGGAGTCGCCGTGGCAGGCGATCAAGAACTGAAGCTTTCTTT. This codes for CAWSRRGRRSRTEAFF.

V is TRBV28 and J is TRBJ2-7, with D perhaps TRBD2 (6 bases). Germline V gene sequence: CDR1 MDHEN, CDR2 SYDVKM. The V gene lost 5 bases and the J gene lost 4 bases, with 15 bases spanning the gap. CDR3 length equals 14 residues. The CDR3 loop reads CASSLRLVRYEQYF. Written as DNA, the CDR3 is TGTGCCAGCAGTCTTCGACTAGTCCGGTACGAGCAGTACTTC.

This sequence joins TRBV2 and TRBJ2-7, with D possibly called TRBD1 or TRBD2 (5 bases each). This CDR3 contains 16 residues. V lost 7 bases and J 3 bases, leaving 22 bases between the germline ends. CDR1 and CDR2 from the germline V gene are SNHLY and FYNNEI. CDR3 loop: CASKKRGLGELYEQYF. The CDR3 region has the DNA TGTGCCAGCAAAAAAAGGGGCTTAGGGGAGCTCTACGAGCAGTACTTC.

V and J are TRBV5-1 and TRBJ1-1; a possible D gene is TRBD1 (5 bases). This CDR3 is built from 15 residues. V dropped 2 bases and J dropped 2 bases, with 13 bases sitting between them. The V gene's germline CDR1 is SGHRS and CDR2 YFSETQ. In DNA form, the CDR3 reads TGCGCCAGCAGCTTTCTTGCAGGGACTAACACTGAAGCTTTCTTT. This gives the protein CASSFLAGTNTEAFF.

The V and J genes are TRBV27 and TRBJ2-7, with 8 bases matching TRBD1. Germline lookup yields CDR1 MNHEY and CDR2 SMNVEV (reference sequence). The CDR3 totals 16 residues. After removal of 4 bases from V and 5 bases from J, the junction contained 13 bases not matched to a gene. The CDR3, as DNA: TGTGCCAGCAGTTACGGGGGAAGAGGACAGGGCCACGAGCAGTACTTC. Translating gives CASSYGGRGQGHEQYF.

The CDR3 DNA reads TGCGCCAGCACCGCACAGGGTAGCACAGATACGCAGTATTTT. This encodes CASTAQGSTDTQYF. The chain is built from TRBV5-1 and TRBJ2-3; TRBD1 is a possible D gene (6 bases). CDR3 length equals 14 residues. CDR1 is SGHRS and CDR2 is YFSETQ in the germline V gene. Deletions cut 6 bases from V and 0 bases from J, with 11 bases between. The variable domain in full, completed from reference TRBV5-1 and TRBJ2-3, reads KAGVTQTPRYLIKTRGQQVTLSCSPISGHRSVSWYQQTPGQGLQFLFEYFSETQRNKGNFPGRFSGRQFSNSRSEMNVSTLELGDSALYLCASTAQGSTDTQYFGPGTRLTVL.

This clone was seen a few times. The CDR3: CASSYSSPSNQPQHF. In DNA form, the CDR3 reads TGTGCCAGCAGTTACTCGAGCCCCAGCAATCAGCCCCAGCATTTT. J is TRBJ1-5 and V is TRBV6-7, with D hard to call. TRBV6-7 is designated an ORF whose function remains uncertain. The CDR3 extends over 15 amino acids. V was cut by 0 bases and J by 1 base, with 7 bases left in between.

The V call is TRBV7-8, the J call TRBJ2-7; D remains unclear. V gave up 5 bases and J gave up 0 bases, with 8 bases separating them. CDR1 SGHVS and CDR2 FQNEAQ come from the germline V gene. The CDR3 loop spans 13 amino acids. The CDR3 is CASSPGGSYEQYF. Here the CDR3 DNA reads TGTGCCAGCAGCCCGGGCGGCTCCTACGAGCAGTACTTC.

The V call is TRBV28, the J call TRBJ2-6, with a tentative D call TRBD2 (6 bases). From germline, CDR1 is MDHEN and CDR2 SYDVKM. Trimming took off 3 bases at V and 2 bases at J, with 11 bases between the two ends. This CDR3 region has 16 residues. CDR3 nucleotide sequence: TGTGCCAGCAGTTTTCGCGGCGGGGCTGGGGCCAACGTCCTGACTTTC. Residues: CASSFRGGAGANVLTF. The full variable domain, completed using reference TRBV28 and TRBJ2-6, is DVKVTQSSRYLVKRTGEKVFLECVQDMDHENMFWYRQDPGLGLRLIYFSYDVKMKEKGDIPEGYSVSREKKERFSLILESASTNQTSMYLCASSFRGGAGANVLTFGAGSRLTVL.

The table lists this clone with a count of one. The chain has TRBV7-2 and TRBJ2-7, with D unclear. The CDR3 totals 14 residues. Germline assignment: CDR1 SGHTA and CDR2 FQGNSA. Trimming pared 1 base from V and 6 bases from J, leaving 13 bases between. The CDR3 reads CASSLEVGLGEQYF. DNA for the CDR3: TGTGCCAGCAGCTTAGAGGTAGGGCTCGGCGAGCAGTACTTC.

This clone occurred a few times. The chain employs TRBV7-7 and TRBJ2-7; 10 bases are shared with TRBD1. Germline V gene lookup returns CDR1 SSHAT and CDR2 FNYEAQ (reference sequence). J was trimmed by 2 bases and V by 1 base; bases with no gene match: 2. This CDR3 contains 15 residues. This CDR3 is CASSLGQGAAYEQYF. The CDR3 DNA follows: TGTGCCAGCAGCTTAGGACAGGGGGCCGCCTACGAGCAGTACTTC.

The CDR3 DNA sequence: TGTGCCAGCAGATCCCGGGCCGGGGGTACCTACGAGCAGTACTTC. Translating it yields CASRSRAGGTYEQYF. This chain uses TRBV28 with TRBJ2-7; the D gene is possibly TRBD2 (6 bases). Germline V gene sequence: CDR1 MDHEN, CDR2 SYDVKM. V was cut by 6 bases and J by 2 bases, with 17 bases left in between. The CDR3 consists of 15 residues.

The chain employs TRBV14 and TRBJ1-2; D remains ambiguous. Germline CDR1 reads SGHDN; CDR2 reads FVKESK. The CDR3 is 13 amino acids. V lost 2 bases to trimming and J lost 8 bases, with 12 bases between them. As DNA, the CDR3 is TGTGCCAGCAGCCAAAAGACGGCCCGGGGCTACACCTTC. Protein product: CASSQKTARGYTF.

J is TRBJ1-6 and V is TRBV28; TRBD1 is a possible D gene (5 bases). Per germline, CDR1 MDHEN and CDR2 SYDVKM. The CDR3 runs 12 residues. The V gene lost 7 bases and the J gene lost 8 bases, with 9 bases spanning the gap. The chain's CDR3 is CASMGGYSPLHF. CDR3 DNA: TGTGCCAGCATGGGGGGGTATTCACCCCTCCACTTT.

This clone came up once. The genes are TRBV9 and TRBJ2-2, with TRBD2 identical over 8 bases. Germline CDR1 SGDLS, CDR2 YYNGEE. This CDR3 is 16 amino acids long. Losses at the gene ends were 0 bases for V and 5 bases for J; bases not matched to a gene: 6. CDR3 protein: CASSVEAGVGTGELFF. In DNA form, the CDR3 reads TGTGCCAGCAGCGTAGAAGCGGGAGTTGGAACCGGGGAGCTGTTTTTT.